The clone carrying this T cell receptor beta chain has just a few counts. The data stem from a study of CDR3 diversity in severe acne. Each CDR3 protein is one row after TCRdb ran MiXCR on the PCR reads. The profile shows approximately 79,000 distinct CDR3 sequences, around 50% of them singletons. The TCR sequence derives from a male donor in good health, serving as a control. Sequenced sample: blood.

In DNA, the CDR3 is TGTGCCATCAGTGACGGCGGGATCACAGATACGCAGTATTTT. It translates to CAISDGGITDTQYF. The chain couples TRBV10-3 to TRBJ2-3; D is perhaps TRBD2 (6 bases). Trimming removed 3 bases at V and 2 bases at J, with 9 bases between. The CDR3 totals 14 residues. In germline, CDR1 is ENHRY, CDR2 SYGVKD.